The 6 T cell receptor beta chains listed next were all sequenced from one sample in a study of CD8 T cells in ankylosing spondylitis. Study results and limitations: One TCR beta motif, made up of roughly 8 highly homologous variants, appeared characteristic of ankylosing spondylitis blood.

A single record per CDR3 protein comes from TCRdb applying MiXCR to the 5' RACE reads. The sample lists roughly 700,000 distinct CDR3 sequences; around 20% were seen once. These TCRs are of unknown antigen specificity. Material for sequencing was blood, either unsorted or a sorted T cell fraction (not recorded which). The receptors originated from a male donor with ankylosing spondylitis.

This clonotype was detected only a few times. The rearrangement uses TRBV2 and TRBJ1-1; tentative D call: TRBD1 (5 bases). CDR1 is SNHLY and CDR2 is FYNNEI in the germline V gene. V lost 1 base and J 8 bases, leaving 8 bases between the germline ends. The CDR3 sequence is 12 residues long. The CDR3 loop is CASSEDGGEAFF. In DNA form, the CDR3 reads TGTGCCAGCAGTGAAGATGGGGGGGAAGCTTTCTTT. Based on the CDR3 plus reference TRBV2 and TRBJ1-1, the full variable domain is EPEVTQTPSHQVTQMGQEVILRCVPISNHLYFYWYRQILGQKVEFLVSFYNNEISEKSEIFDDQFSVERPDGSNFTLKIRSTKLEDSAMYFCASSEDGGEAFFGQGTRLTVV.

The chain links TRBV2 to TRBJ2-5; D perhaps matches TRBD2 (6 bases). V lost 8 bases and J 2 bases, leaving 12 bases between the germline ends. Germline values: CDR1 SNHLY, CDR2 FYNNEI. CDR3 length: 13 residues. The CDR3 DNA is TGTGCCAGCCTACAGCGGGCACAAGAGACCCAGTACTTC. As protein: CASLQRAQETQYF. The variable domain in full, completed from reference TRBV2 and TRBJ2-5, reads EPEVTQTPSHQVTQMGQEVILRCVPISNHLYFYWYRQILGQKVEFLVSFYNNEISEKSEIFDDQFSVERPDGSNFTLKIRSTKLEDSAMYFCASLQRAQETQYFGPGTRLLVL.

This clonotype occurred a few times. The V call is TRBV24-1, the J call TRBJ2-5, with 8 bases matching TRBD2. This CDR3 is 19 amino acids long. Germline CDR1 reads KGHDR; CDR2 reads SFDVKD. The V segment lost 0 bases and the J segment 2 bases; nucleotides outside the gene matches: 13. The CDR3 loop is CATSDLFQREPNIQETQYF. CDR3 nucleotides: TGTGCCACCAGTGATTTGTTCCAGCGGGAGCCCAATATTCAAGAGACCCAGTACTTC.

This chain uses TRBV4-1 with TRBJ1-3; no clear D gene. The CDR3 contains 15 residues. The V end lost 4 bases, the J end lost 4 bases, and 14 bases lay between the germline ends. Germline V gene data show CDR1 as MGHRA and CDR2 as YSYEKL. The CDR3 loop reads CASSPESGRGNTIYF. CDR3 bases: TGCGCCAGCAGCCCTGAATCTGGTCGCGGAAACACCATATATTTT.

CDR3 sequence reads: CASRRGQAGELFF. CDR3 DNA sequence: TGTGCCAGCAGGAGGGGACAGGCCGGGGAGCTGTTTTTT. The rearrangement uses TRBV2 and TRBJ2-2; 8 bases match TRBD1. CDR3 length equals 13 residues. Per the germline V gene, CDR1 is SNHLY and CDR2 is FYNNEI. After removal of 6 bases from V and 6 bases from J, the junction contained 3 bases not matched to a gene.

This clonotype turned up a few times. CDR3 sequence reads: CASSQTSGGRLTGNEQFF. The CDR3 bases are TGTGCCAGCAGCCAAACTAGCGGGGGTCGCCTCACGGGCAATGAGCAGTTCTTC. The gene calls are TRBV4-2 and TRBJ2-1; TRBD2 agrees at 11 bases. The CDR3 spans 18 residues. V gave up 2 bases and J gave up 6 bases; unmatched junction bases: 12. The germline V gene has CDR1 LGHNA and CDR2 YNFKEQ.